A selection of T cell receptor beta chains follows, all from one sample in a study of regulatory T cells in long-lasting Graves disease. Via MiXCR, TCRdb re-called the multiplex PCR reads, giving one row per CDR3 protein. This sample yields about 420,000 distinct CDR3 sequences, of which around 17% are seen a single time; 20% to 25% belongs to the top ten. The same sample was also used in a study of T cells in Graves' hyperthyroidism and ophthalmopathy.

Source: peripheral blood mononuclear cells (PBMCs), taken at new diagnosis, from a patient treated with antithyroid drugs. The receptors come from a woman aged 18-29 years with Graves disease. The CDR3 runs from the conserved cysteine through the conserved F or W. A D gene is named only where the DNA matches it firmly. The size entry is marked missing in some rows and otherwise reads once, few, many or a size class.

clone_size j_call v_call d_call cdr3_nt cdr3_aa
- TRBJ2-1 TRBV12-5 - TGTGCTAGTGCCCCTGTTGGCTCCTACAATGAGCAGTTCTTC CASAPVGSYNEQFF
- TRBJ2-3 TRBV28 TRBD2 TGTGCCAGCAGTAGCGGGAGCGTACCAGATACGCAGTATTTT CASSSGSVPDTQYF
- TRBJ1-1 TRBV6-1 - TGTGCCAGCAGGTTCCTAGGGTCTTTCACTGAAGCTTTCTTT CASRFLGSFTEAFF
- TRBJ2-1 TRBV5-1 TRBD2 TGCGCCAGCAGTTTCCTAGCGGATACCGATTACAATGAGCAGTTCTTC CASSFLADTDYNEQFF
many TRBJ2-7 TRBV13 TRBD1 TGTGCCAGCAGCCCTAGGACAGGGGTGTACGAGCAGTACTTC CASSPRTGVYEQYF
- TRBJ1-5 TRBV27 - TGTGCCAGCGGAAGGGCTAGCAATCAGCCCCAGCATTTT CASGRASNQPQHF
- TRBJ2-7 TRBV6-2/TRBV6-3 TRBD1 TGTGCCAGCAGGACAGGGGGGAAGGTGATATACGAGCAGTACTTC CASRTGGKVIYEQYF
many TRBJ2-7 TRBV2 - TGTGCCAGCAGTGTAAAGTGGCAGTACTTC CASSVKWQYF
- TRBJ2-7 TRBV10-3 TRBD1 TGTGCCATCGAGCCCGGGACAGGATCCTACGAGCAGTACTTC CAIEPGTGSYEQYF
many TRBJ2-3 TRBV15 TRBD1 TGTGCCACCAGCAGAGGGGCAGGGGGATTTGGCTTCTCAGATACGCAGTATTTT CATSRGAGGFGFSDTQYF